A single sample is the source of the 19 T cell receptor beta chains below, sequenced in a study of blood T cell repertoires in COVID-19. Data came from immunoSEQ multiplex PCR; TCRdb stores just in-frame clones and leaves some out. Here the sample spans under 250,000 clones, about nine tenths being singletons. What was sequenced was PBMCs or T cells enriched from blood (not recorded which). Receptors originate from a man aged 35-49 years who had recovered from COVID-19.

This CDR3 reads CSVEDVRRREGSDTQYF. Written as DNA, the CDR3 is TGCAGCGTTGAAGATGTCAGGAGGCGGGAGGGCTCGGATACGCAGTATTTT. The chain uses TRBV29-1 and TRBJ2-3; 9 bases align to TRBD2. Germline V gives CDR1 SQVTM, CDR2 ANQGSEA. J was trimmed by 6 bases and V by 0 bases; bases with no gene match: 13. CDR3 length: 17 residues.

CDR3 coding DNA: TGTGCCAGCAGGGGATCTAGCGGGATGGAGACCCAGTACTTC. Translating gives CASRGSSGMETQYF. The chain couples TRBV5-6 to TRBJ2-5, with 9 bases that match TRBD2. The CDR3 runs to 14 residues. Trimming cost V 5 bases and J 5 bases; bases outside gene matches: 7. Per germline, CDR1 SGHDT and CDR2 YYEEEE.

The sample holds one count of this clone. Here the CDR3 reads CASSLDDGRGYATNEKLFF. The CDR3 bases are TGTGCCAGCAGCTTAGATGACGGAAGGGGATATGCAACTAATGAAAAACTGTTTTTT. The chain recombines TRBV7-8 with TRBJ1-4; a possible D gene is TRBD1 (5 bases). V lost 1 base to trimming and J lost 0 bases, with 18 bases between them. Germline loops: CDR1 SGHVS, CDR2 FQNEAQ. The CDR3 is 19 amino acids.

The chain recombines TRBV5-1 with TRBJ2-3; TRBD2 aligns across 9 bases. This CDR3 comprises 15 residues. Per germline, CDR1 SGHRS and CDR2 YFSETQ. V lost 0 bases, J lost 2 bases, and 1 base stayed unmatched. The CDR3 DNA sequence: TGCGCCAGCAGCTTGGCTAGCGGGAACACAGATACGCAGTATTTT. Translated, it gives CASSLASGNTDTQYF. The variable domain in full, with the rest retrieved from reference TRBV5-1 and TRBJ2-3, is KAGVTQTPRYLIKTRGQQVTLSCSPISGHRSVSWYQQTPGQGLQFLFEYFSETQRNKGNFPGRFSGRQFSNSRSEMNVSTLELGDSALYLCASSLASGNTDTQYFGPGTRLTVL.

This sequence joins TRBV28 and TRBJ2-1, with 9 bases that match TRBD2. The V segment lost 5 bases and the J segment 3 bases; nucleotides outside the gene matches: 23. The CDR3 length is 21 residues. Germline V gene lookup returns CDR1 MDHEN and CDR2 SYDVKM. This CDR3 is CASSRPFFGSVGAGGYNEQFF. In DNA form, the CDR3 reads TGTGCCAGCAGTCGGCCATTTTTTGGCAGCGTAGGAGCGGGAGGCTACAATGAGCAGTTCTTC.

The chain employs TRBV5-4 and TRBJ1-6; D is unclear. CDR1 SGHNT and CDR2 YYREEE come from the germline V gene (reference sequence). There are 14 residues in the CDR3. V was clipped by 0 bases and J by 7 bases, with 8 bases between them. The CDR3 spells CASSLDPGNSPLHF. The CDR3 nucleotides read TGTGCCAGCAGCTTGGACCCAGGAAATTCACCCCTCCACTTT.

V gene TRBV10-2 combines with J gene TRBJ2-7; 11 nucleotides agree with TRBD2. Trimming took 7 bases from V and 3 from J; bases not matched to a gene: 5. CDR3 length equals 14 residues. Germline CDR1 reads WSHSY; CDR2 reads SAAADI. CDR3 nucleotide sequence: TGCGCCAGCACCCGACTAGCGGGGAACTACGAGCAGTACTTC. It is translated as CASTRLAGNYEQYF.

The genes are TRBV18 and TRBJ2-1; 11 bases align to TRBD2. The V segment lost 8 bases and the J segment 6 bases; nucleotides outside the gene matches: 12. Germline V gene sequence: CDR1 KGHSH, CDR2 LQKENI. The CDR3 covers 16 residues. CDR3 sequence: CASTELGTSGANEQFF. CDR3 in DNA: TGTGCCAGCACGGAACTCGGGACTAGCGGCGCCAATGAGCAGTTCTTC.

The chain is built from TRBV29-1 and TRBJ1-2; D is perhaps TRBD1 (6 bases). Per germline, CDR1 SQVTM and CDR2 ANQGSEA. The ends were cut back, 3 bases at V and 6 bases at J, with 17 bases in the middle. The CDR3 loop spans 14 amino acids. The CDR3 loop is CSVEGTLKRDGYTF. CDR3 in DNA: TGCAGCGTTGAGGGGACACTCAAACGGGATGGCTACACCTTC.

The chain employs TRBV6-6 and TRBJ2-5; D is possibly TRBD1 (6 bases). This CDR3 region has 14 residues. V gave up 0 bases and J gave up 5 bases, with 10 bases separating them. The V gene's germline CDR1 is MNHNY and CDR2 SVGAGI (reference sequence). DNA of the CDR3: TGTGCCAGCAGTTACTCGACAGGTGACGAGACCCAGTACTTC. Amino acid sequence: CASSYSTGDETQYF.

The gene calls are TRBV27 and TRBJ2-1; possibly TRBD2 for D (6 bases). Trimming took off 7 bases at V and 2 bases at J, with 12 bases between the two ends. CDR3 size: 14 residues. CDR1 and CDR2 (germline): MNHEY, SMNVEV (reference sequence). In DNA, the CDR3 is TGTGCCAGCACGGGTAGCGGTACCTACAATGAGCAGTTCTTC. It is translated as CASTGSGTYNEQFF.

The chain joins TRBV10-2 to TRBJ2-6; D is uncertain. Trimming removed 7 bases from V and 0 bases from J, with 7 bases in between. This CDR3 is 14 amino acids long. Germline V gene lookup returns CDR1 WSHSY and CDR2 SAAADI. CDR3 protein: CASKDTSGANVLTF. In nucleotides, the CDR3 is TGCGCCAGCAAAGACACCTCTGGGGCCAACGTCCTGACTTTC.

The J gene is TRBJ1-2, the V gene TRBV5-5, with 11 positions matching TRBD1. CDR1 and CDR2 from the germline V gene are SGHKS and YYEKEE (reference sequence). The J segment lost 5 bases and the V segment lost 0 bases, leaving 12 bases of the junction unmatched. The CDR3 spans 18 residues. CDR3 sequence reads: CASSLGAWTGGESYGYTF. The CDR3 nucleotides read TGTGCCAGCAGCTTGGGGGCTTGGACAGGGGGCGAATCGTATGGCTACACCTTC.

This clone was recorded once. This chain links TRBV4-2 with TRBJ2-1, with TRBD2 as a possible D gene (5 bases). Germline V CDR1 and CDR2: LGHNA, YNFKEQ. V lost 3 bases and J lost 3, with 15 bases in between. This CDR3 has 16 amino acids. Written as DNA, the CDR3 is TGTGCCAGCAGCCAGCCCCGAGACTACATCTACAATGAGCAGTTCTTC. This encodes CASSQPRDYIYNEQFF.

This sequence joins TRBV5-1 and TRBJ1-2, with no clear D. This CDR3 contains 18 residues. V shed 0 bases and J shed 1 base, with 19 bases lying between them. Germline-derived CDR1 and CDR2 are SGHRS and YFSETQ. The DNA for the CDR3 is TGCGCCAGCAGCTTGGGGGCCGCGACGCTCAGAGTTAACTATGGCTACACCTTC. Its translation is CASSLGAATLRVNYGYTF.

The chain is built from TRBV5-6 and TRBJ2-5, with 7 bases that match TRBD1. This CDR3 has 15 residues. The germline V gene encodes CDR1 SGHDT and CDR2 YYEEEE. After removal of 1 base from V and 12 bases from J, the junction contained 15 bases not matched to a gene. The CDR3 reads CASSLRGQTPRIEYF. The CDR3 nucleotides are TGTGCCAGCAGCTTGAGGGGGCAAACCCCCCGAATTGAGTACTTC. Combining the CDR3 with reference TRBV5-6 and TRBJ2-5 gives the whole variable domain DAGVTQSPTHLIKTRGQQVTLRCSPKSGHDTVSWYQQALGQGPQFIFQYYEEEERQRGNFPDRFSGHQFPNYSSELNVNALLLGDSALYLCASSLRGQTPRIEYFGPGTRLLVL.

This clone came up a few times. The J gene is TRBJ2-3, the V gene TRBV7-2; the match to TRBD2 covers 8 bases. CDR1 SGHTA and CDR2 FQGNSA come from the germline V gene. CDR3 length: 15 residues. Losses at the gene ends were 5 bases for V and 6 bases for J; bases not matched to a gene: 10. The CDR3 loop reads CASSRGLGPPDTQYF. In DNA, the CDR3 is TGTGCCAGCAGCCGGGGACTAGGTCCCCCCGATACGCAGTATTTT. Based on the CDR3 plus reference TRBV7-2 and TRBJ2-3, the full variable domain is GAGVSQSPSNKVTEKGKDVELRCDPISGHTALYWYRQSLGQGLEFLIYFQGNSAPDKSGLPSDRFSAERTGGSVSTLTIQRTQQEDSAVYLCASSRGLGPPDTQYFGPGTRLTVL.

The J gene is TRBJ2-7, the V gene TRBV30; 11 positions agree with TRBD2. The junction had 0 bases not matched to a gene; V was cut back by 3 bases and J by 2 bases. Germline V gives CDR1 GTSNPN, CDR2 SVGIG (reference sequence). The CDR3 covers 13 residues. CDR3 DNA sequence: TGTGCCTGGAGACTAGCGGGAGCCTACGAGCAGTACTTC. It encodes CAWRLAGAYEQYF.

V is TRBV19 and J is TRBJ2-5, with 7 bases identical to TRBD1. From germline, CDR1 is LNHDA and CDR2 SQIVND (reference sequence). This CDR3 spans 14 amino acids. V lost 4 bases, J lost 6 bases, and 8 bases stayed unmatched. In nucleotides, the CDR3 is TGTGCCAGTAGTACAGTGACAGGGAAGAAGACCCAGTACTTC. The encoded protein is CASSTVTGKKTQYF.